This T cell receptor beta chain was recovered during a study of monozygotic twins with inflammatory bowel disease. The study's findings and limits: No repertoire similarity difference was seen between concordant and discordant twins; power was possibly limited. Support for a single strong signal or clonotype associated with IBD was absent. Versus healthy twins, IBD patients showed fewer clonotypes shared with others, especially with disease activity.

PCR of TCRalpha and TCRbeta cDNA was nested, with two rounds of about 15 and 9 cycles. For each CDR3 protein, TCRdb gives one entry from its re-call of the 5' RACE reads, without DNA. Its table lists some 200,000 distinct CDR3 sequences. Points on this clonotype: Its antigen remains unidentified.

This receptor was taken from a human donor with ulcerative colitis or Crohn's disease, or a healthy co-twin of an affected twin (not recorded which). Sequencing input: blood.

The CDR3 loop is CAISGTGTNTEAFF. V gene TRBV10-3 combines with J gene TRBJ1-1; there is no DNA to check the TCRdb D call of TRBD1. This CDR3 region has 14 residues. Per the germline V gene, CDR1 is ENHRY and CDR2 is SYGVKD.